These 27 T cell receptor beta chains share one sample of origin, sequenced in a study of blood T cell repertoires in COVID-19. The repertoire was sequenced with immunoSEQ multiplex PCR; TCRdb's copy has only in-frame clones and lacks some. Among 200,000 to 300,000 clones listed, around 90% were seen once. Source material: PBMCs or T cells enriched from blood (not recorded which). Every receptor here comes from a woman aged 25 to 39 with acute COVID-19.

In its sample, this clone was seen a few times. The rearrangement uses TRBV4-1 and TRBJ1-3; no firm D call. Trimming shortened V by 1 base and J by 2 bases, and 12 bases separated the two germline ends. The CDR3 covers 16 residues. CDR1 and CDR2 (germline): MGHRA, YSYEKL. CDR3 protein: CASSQAVGETGNTIYF. The CDR3 DNA sequence: TGCGCCAGCAGCCAAGCTGTTGGGGAGACTGGAAACACCATATATTTT.

This clone was seen just once. The rearrangement links TRBV12-3 or TRBV12-4 to TRBJ1-1, with TRBD1 matching over 7 bases. This CDR3 region has 13 residues. Trimming took 1 base from V and 8 from J; bases not matched to a gene: 4. The DNA of the CDR3 is TGTGCCAGCAGTTTAGGGACAGGCCGAGAAGCTTTCTTT. This gives the protein CASSLGTGREAFF.

The CDR3 region has the DNA TGTGCCACTACCCCTAGGGGGATTGCCGGGGAGCTGTTTTTT. It translates to CATTPRGIAGELFF. The chain couples TRBV19 to TRBJ2-2, with D tentatively TRBD1 (6 bases). Trimming removed 10 bases at V and 6 bases at J, with 18 bases between. The CDR3 spans 14 residues. Germline V gene sequence: CDR1 LNHDA, CDR2 SQIVND (reference sequence).

On this clone itself: Other DNA sequences in this sample translate to the same CDR3. The CDR3 nucleotides read TGCGCCAGCAGCTTGGGCCAGGGTGTCTATGGCTACACCTTC. It specifies CASSLGQGVYGYTF. This chain connects TRBV5-1 to TRBJ1-2; weak D call: TRBD1 (5 bases). CDR1 is SGHRS, CDR2 YFSETQ, per germline. V was cut by 0 bases and J by 4 bases, with 10 bases left in between. The CDR3 has 14 amino acids.

This clone was detected once. The chain joins TRBV3-1 (or the pseudogene TRBV3-2) to TRBJ1-1; unclear D gene. This CDR3 spans 17 amino acids. The germline V gene has CDR1 LGHDT and CDR2 YNNKEL (reference sequence). Trimming shortened V by 2 bases and J by 4 bases, and 20 bases separated the two germline ends. The DNA for the CDR3 is TGTGCCAGCAGCCAAACTTGGGTGCCGGAGAGTATCACTGAAGCTTTCTTT. Translating gives CASSQTWVPESITEAFF.

This clone came up once. CDR3 nucleotide sequence: TGTGCCAGCTCACCACGGGGTGACAGTTCGGGTACGCAGTATTTT. Its translation is CASSPRGDSSGTQYF. The chain is built from TRBV18 and TRBJ2-3; possible D gene TRBD1, 5 bases. CDR3 size: 15 residues. V lost 1 base and J lost 8, with 16 bases in between. CDR1 KGHSH and CDR2 LQKENI come from the germline V gene.

This chain links TRBV7-8 with TRBJ2-3; TRBD1 aligns across 7 bases. The germline V gene encodes CDR1 SGHVS and CDR2 FQNEAQ. V was clipped by 4 bases and J by 0 bases; unmatched bases: 1. The CDR3 contains 14 residues. In DNA, the CDR3 is TGTGCCAGCAGCTGGGACAGCAGCACAGATACGCAGTATTTT. It codes for CASSWDSSTDTQYF.

The V gene is TRBV12-3 or TRBV12-4, the J gene TRBJ1-1, with unresolved D. Trimming stripped 7 bases from V and 4 bases from J, with 13 bases between. CDR3 size: 13 residues. CDR3 nucleotide sequence: TGTGCCAGCATCACCTATCGGGGCACTGAAGCTTTCTTT. Its protein product is CASITYRGTEAFF.

The chain links TRBV5-1 to TRBJ1-2, with TRBD1 identical over 7 bases. V was pared by 6 bases and J by 4 bases, with 12 bases of the junction left unmatched. This CDR3 contains 15 residues. Germline-derived CDR1 and CDR2 are SGHRS and YFSETQ. The chain's CDR3 is CASTPQGDHGYGYTF. The CDR3, as DNA: TGCGCCAGCACACCCCAGGGGGATCATGGCTATGGCTACACCTTC.

This clone has a single count. The genes are TRBV19 and TRBJ1-1; 9 bases fit TRBD1. The J segment lost 3 bases and the V segment lost 6 bases, leaving 11 bases of the junction unmatched. Germline V gives CDR1 LNHDA, CDR2 SQIVND (reference sequence). The CDR3 runs 16 residues. In DNA form, the CDR3 reads TGTGCCAGTAGCTACGGAACAGGGGGCGTGGACACTGAAGCTTTCTTT. Translated: CASSYGTGGVDTEAFF.

The chain links TRBV6-1 to TRBJ1-3; 10 positions agree with TRBD1. Germline lookup yields CDR1 MNHNS and CDR2 SASEGT. This CDR3 is built from 18 residues. V was pared by 4 bases and J by 4 bases, with 13 bases of the junction left unmatched. In nucleotides, the CDR3 is TGTGCCAGCAGTGGAGTAATGGGACAGGGGTTACTGGGAAACACCATATATTTT. It specifies CASSGVMGQGLLGNTIYF.

This chain connects TRBV13 to TRBJ2-7, with D unclear. Germline lookup yields CDR1 PRHDT and CDR2 FYEKMQ (reference sequence). V lost 2 bases and J lost 1, with 6 bases in between. This CDR3 spans 13 amino acids. The CDR3 region is CASSLPGSYEQYF. For the CDR3, the DNA is TGTGCCAGCAGCTTACCGGGTTCCTACGAGCAGTACTTC.

Comment on this clone: Other DNA sequences in this sample translate to the same CDR3. The rearrangement joins TRBV27 to TRBJ1-1; TRBD1 might be the D (6 bases). CDR1 is MNHEY, CDR2 SMNVEV, per germline (reference sequence). The length of the CDR3 is 14 residues. Between the trimmed V and J ends, which lost 1 base and 1 base, there was a span of 7 bases. DNA of the CDR3: TGTGCCAGCAGTTTATTAGGGGGGAACACTGAAGCTTTCTTT. Its translation: CASSLLGGNTEAFF.

The chain combines TRBV5-1 with TRBJ1-1; D unclear. This CDR3 is 14 amino acids long. V shed 2 bases and J shed 1 base, with 9 bases lying between them. The germline V gene has CDR1 SGHRS and CDR2 YFSETQ. The CDR3 nucleotides are TGCGCCAGCAGCTTAATGGGCTCGAACACTGAAGCTTTCTTT. Amino acids: CASSLMGSNTEAFF.

The chain couples TRBV5-1 to TRBJ1-6; 8 bases fit TRBD1. The germline gives CDR1 SGHRS, CDR2 YFSETQ. After removal of 5 bases from V and 6 bases from J, the junction contained 7 bases not matched to a gene. This CDR3 is built from 15 residues. The DNA of the CDR3 is TGCGCCAGCAGGACGGGGACAGGCTTTAATTCACCCCTCCACTTT. This codes for CASRTGTGFNSPLHF.

The gene calls are TRBV5-4 and TRBJ2-1; D ambiguous. CDR3 size: 15 residues. The V end was cut by 4 bases, the J end by 2 bases, with 13 bases between. CDR1 and CDR2 from the germline V gene are SGHNT and YYREEE (reference sequence). The CDR3 is CASSIDSTTYNEQFF. The CDR3 coding sequence is TGTGCCAGCAGCATAGACTCTACAACCTACAATGAGCAGTTCTTC.

This rearrangement joins TRBV28 to TRBJ1-5; possible D gene TRBD1, 6 bases. This CDR3 is 13 amino acids long. The germline V gene has CDR1 MDHEN and CDR2 SYDVKM. The germline V and J ends were trimmed by 6 bases and 6 bases, with 12 bases remaining between them. CDR3 amino acids: CASSPGDPQPQHF. As DNA, the CDR3 is TGTGCCAGCAGCCCAGGGGACCCTCAGCCCCAGCATTTT. The full variable domain, its missing parts supplied by reference TRBV28 and TRBJ1-5, is DVKVTQSSRYLVKRTGEKVFLECVQDMDHENMFWYRQDPGLGLRLIYFSYDVKMKEKGDIPEGYSVSREKKERFSLILESASTNQTSMYLCASSPGDPQPQHFGDGTRLSIL.

CDR3 sequence (DNA): TGCGCCAGCAGCCATTGGACAGTTGAAAAACTGTTTTTT. This codes for CASSHWTVEKLFF. This chain uses TRBV4-1 with TRBJ1-4; the D gene is possibly TRBD1 (6 bases). Trimming removed 3 bases from V and 7 bases from J, with 9 bases in between. The CDR3 runs 13 residues. CDR1 MGHRA and CDR2 YSYEKL come from the germline V gene.

V usage is TRBV4-3 and J usage is TRBJ2-1; 12 nucleotides align to TRBD2. This CDR3 is built from 17 residues. J gave up 4 bases and V 0 bases, and 4 bases lay outside the gene matches. Germline V gene data show CDR1 as LGHNA and CDR2 as YSLEER. In DNA, the CDR3 is TGCGCCAGCAGCCAAGACTCACTAGCGGGGGGTTACAATGAGCAGTTCTTC. Translation gives CASSQDSLAGGYNEQFF.

The chain joins TRBV7-2 to TRBJ1-5, with TRBD1 as a possible D gene (6 bases). V lost 2 bases, J lost 3 bases, and 11 bases lay in between. The CDR3 loop spans 15 amino acids. CDR1 and CDR2 (germline): SGHTA, FQGNSA. Here the CDR3 DNA reads TGTGCCAGCAGCTTAAGGGGGGGCGACAATCAGCCCCAGCATTTT. Its protein is CASSLRGGDNQPQHF.

The rearrangement links TRBV19 to TRBJ2-2; the match to TRBD2 covers 7 bases. The CDR3 is made up of 14 amino acids. Germline V gene data show CDR1 as LNHDA and CDR2 as SQIVND (reference sequence). J lost 1 base, V lost 10 bases, and 6 bases had no gene match. The CDR3 DNA sequence: TGTGCCACCACTCCGGGGGGGAACACCGGGGAGCTGTTTTTT. This gives the protein CATTPGGNTGELFF. Combining the CDR3 with reference TRBV19 and TRBJ2-2 gives the whole variable domain DGGITQSPKYLFRKEGQNVTLSCEQNLNHDAMYWYRQDPGQGLRLIYYSQIVNDFQKGDIAEGYSVSREKKESFPLTVTSAQKNPTAFYLCATTPGGNTGELFFGEGSRLTVL.

The chain joins TRBV5-6 to TRBJ1-2; 9 nucleotides agree with TRBD1. The CDR3 length is 13 residues. Germline CDR1 is SGHDT and CDR2 is YYEEEE. Unmatched junction bases numbered 2, after V lost 4 bases and J lost 4 bases. Written as DNA, the CDR3 is TGTGCCAGCAGCACAGGGGGCCTCTATGGCTACACCTTC. This gives the protein CASSTGGLYGYTF.

This chain uses TRBV5-1 with TRBJ2-1, with unresolved D. Trimming left V 6 bases short and J 0 bases short, with 13 bases between. CDR1 and CDR2 from the germline V gene are SGHRS and YFSETQ. This CDR3 is built from 15 residues. The CDR3 DNA reads TGCGCCAGCACAGAGGCCGGCGGCTCCTACAATGAGCAGTTCTTC. The encoded protein is CASTEAGGSYNEQFF.

The rearrangement joins TRBV4-1 to TRBJ1-2, with 9 positions matching TRBD1. Germline V gives CDR1 MGHRA, CDR2 YSYEKL. The CDR3 has 15 amino acids. The V and J ends lost 5 bases and 5 bases, in that order; junction bases with no gene match: 9. The CDR3 here is CASSWDRDRVYGYTF. Here the CDR3 DNA reads TGCGCCAGCAGCTGGGACCGGGACAGGGTATATGGCTACACCTTC.

This chain links TRBV6-5 with TRBJ1-3; D may be TRBD1 (6 bases). The CDR3 loop spans 14 amino acids. Germline CDR1 and CDR2: MNHEY and SVGAGI. V lost 6 bases to trimming and J lost 4 bases, with 13 bases between them. The CDR3: CASRILDSGNTIYF. CDR3 sequence (DNA): TGTGCCAGCAGAATATTGGACAGCGGAAACACCATATATTTT.

V gene TRBV3-1 (or the pseudogene TRBV3-2) combines with J gene TRBJ2-1; 9 bases line up with TRBD1. CDR3 length: 16 amino acids. V was clipped by 1 base and J by 4 bases; unmatched bases: 5. Germline V gene sequence: CDR1 LGHDT, CDR2 YNNKEL (reference sequence). CDR3 protein: CASSQVGTGSYNEQFF. The DNA of the CDR3 is TGTGCCAGCAGCCAAGTCGGGACAGGGTCTTACAATGAGCAGTTCTTC.

This rearrangement joins TRBV3-1 (or the pseudogene TRBV3-2) to TRBJ2-3; TRBD1 matches 7 bases. The length of the CDR3 is 18 residues. Per the germline V gene, CDR1 is LGHDT and CDR2 is YNNKEL (reference sequence). V dropped 3 bases and J dropped 5; count of bases not matched to a gene: 17. CDR3 sequence reads: CASSQQHATGTTVDTQYF. In nucleotides, the CDR3 is TGTGCCAGCAGCCAGCAACATGCGACAGGGACGACAGTAGATACGCAGTATTTT.